One and the same sample provided the 18 T cell receptor beta chains below, sequenced in a study of T cells in tuberculosis. Clones were sequenced by immunoSEQ multiplex PCR, and TCRdb holds only the in-frame ones, with some missing. The profile shows some 23,000 clones, over 85% of them singletons. Sequenced: PBMCs. The source is a donor aged 10 to 29 with latent tuberculosis or without tuberculosis infection. Some clones in this sample may be carry-over from other donors' samples.

The chain is built from TRBV10-3 and TRBJ1-5; 9 nucleotides agree with TRBD1. CDR1 and CDR2 from the germline V gene are ENHRY and SYGVKD. J lost 5 bases, V lost 3 bases, and 2 bases had no gene match. This CDR3 spans 14 amino acids. DNA of the CDR3: TGTGCCATCAGTGAACAGGGGGCGGATCAGCCCCAGCATTTT. Translated, it gives CAISEQGADQPQHF.

V gene TRBV6-5 combines with J gene TRBJ2-7, with a tentative D call TRBD1 (5 bases). This CDR3 spans 14 amino acids. Looked up from germline, CDR1 is MNHEY and CDR2 is SVGAGI. Between the trimmed V and J ends, which lost 2 bases and 5 bases, there was a span of 13 bases. The CDR3 DNA follows: TGTGCCAGCAGTTACGCCTGGGGCAATCACGAGCAGTACTTC. It is translated as CASSYAWGNHEQYF.

The gene calls are TRBV27 and TRBJ1-1; D unresolved. V lost 5 bases and J lost 5, with 18 bases in between. Germline CDR1 is MNHEY and CDR2 is SMNVEV (reference sequence). The CDR3 contains 15 residues. CDR3 amino acids: CASSGGGYPGTEAFF. The CDR3 DNA sequence: TGTGCCAGCAGTGGAGGAGGGTATCCGGGGACTGAAGCTTTCTTT.

The CDR3 nucleotides read TGTGCCAGCAGGCCGGACAGACTATCCTACGAGCAGTACTTC. Its translation is CASRPDRLSYEQYF. This chain links TRBV6-4 with TRBJ2-7; D perhaps matches TRBD1 (6 bases). CDR3 length: 14 amino acids. CDR1 is MRHNA and CDR2 is SNTAGT in the germline V gene. Trimming pared 6 bases from V and 1 base from J, leaving 13 bases between.

The chain joins TRBV19 to TRBJ1-1, with 11 bases lining up with TRBD1. The germline V gene has CDR1 LNHDA and CDR2 SQIVND (reference sequence). This CDR3 region has 16 residues. J gave up 11 bases and V 5 bases, and 16 bases lay outside the gene matches. CDR3 protein: CASSVLPGQGGMYAFF. For the CDR3, the DNA is TGTGCCAGTAGTGTTCTTCCGGGACAGGGGGGAATGTATGCTTTCTTT.

A single count supports this clone. The chain joins TRBV19 to TRBJ1-1; D is possibly TRBD1 (6 bases). V was pared by 8 bases and J by 3 bases, with 13 bases between. The CDR3 loop spans 13 amino acids. Germline V gene data show CDR1 as LNHDA and CDR2 as SQIVND (reference sequence). CDR3 sequence reads: CASRQVQHTEAFF. The CDR3 DNA follows: TGTGCCAGTCGACAGGTCCAGCACACTGAAGCTTTCTTT.

The V call is TRBV19, the J call TRBJ2-7; TRBD1 aligns across 9 bases. The germline V gene encodes CDR1 LNHDA and CDR2 SQIVND (reference sequence). The CDR3 has 13 amino acids. After removal of 3 bases from V and 10 bases from J, the junction contained 7 bases not matched to a gene. The CDR3 protein is CASSIDRGTGQYF. As DNA, the CDR3 is TGTGCCAGTAGTATCGACAGGGGGACGGGTCAGTACTTC.

This clone was detected only once. The J gene is TRBJ2-1, the V gene TRBV7-7, with TRBD1 as a possible D gene (6 bases). Deletions cut 4 bases from V and 8 bases from J, with 18 bases between. Germline lookup yields CDR1 SSHAT and CDR2 FNYEAQ (reference sequence). CDR3 size: 15 residues. The CDR3 nucleotides read TGTGCCAGCAGCTCGCCCGAACAGGGAGTGGATGAGCAGTTCTTC. Translation: CASSSPEQGVDEQFF.

The rearrangement links TRBV19 to TRBJ2-2, with D perhaps TRBD1 (7 bases). Germline CDR1 reads LNHDA; CDR2 reads SQIVND (reference sequence). The V end was cut by 9 bases, the J end by 1 base, with 24 bases between. This CDR3 region has 18 residues. The chain's CDR3 is CASRGGGTPRLNTGELFF. As DNA, the CDR3 is TGTGCCAGCAGAGGGGGCGGGACACCTCGTCTGAACACCGGGGAGCTGTTTTTT.

This clone was detected once. The rearrangement uses TRBV5-1 and TRBJ2-7, with 7 bases fitting TRBD2. J lost 5 bases, V lost 0 bases, and 2 bases had no gene match. CDR1 and CDR2 (germline): SGHRS, YFSETQ. The CDR3 covers 13 residues. The CDR3 DNA sequence: TGCGCCAGCAGCTTGGCGCTAGCGGACGAGCAGTACTTC. Its translation: CASSLALADEQYF. The whole variable domain, remainder taken from reference TRBV5-1 and TRBJ2-7, is KAGVTQTPRYLIKTRGQQVTLSCSPISGHRSVSWYQQTPGQGLQFLFEYFSETQRNKGNFPGRFSGRQFSNSRSEMNVSTLELGDSALYLCASSLALADEQYFGPGTRLTVT.

The CDR3 sequence is CASSYGQGYEQYF. CDR3 nucleotides: TGTGCCAGTAGTTATGGGCAGGGCTACGAGCAGTACTTC. This sequence joins TRBV19 and TRBJ2-7; possibly TRBD1 for D (5 bases). The CDR3 covers 13 residues. Germline-derived CDR1 and CDR2 are LNHDA and SQIVND (reference sequence). Trimming pared 5 bases from V and 3 bases from J, leaving 11 bases between.

Only one count was recorded for this clone. The CDR3 is CASSWASTVKNTEAFF. The CDR3 bases are TGTGCCAGCAGCTGGGCTTCAACAGTTAAGAACACTGAAGCTTTCTTT. This rearrangement joins TRBV7-2 to TRBJ1-1; the D is unclear. The V end was cut by 4 bases, the J end by 1 base, with 16 bases between. This CDR3 comprises 16 residues. Germline V CDR1 and CDR2: SGHTA, FQGNSA.

This chain links TRBV18 with TRBJ2-1; perhaps TRBD2 as D (5 bases). The CDR3 contains 13 residues. Germline values: CDR1 KGHSH, CDR2 LQKENI. Trimming cost V 6 bases and J 5 bases, with 11 bases left between them. DNA for the CDR3: TGTGCCAGCTCCCCCGGAGGAGACAATGAGCAGTTCTTC. This codes for CASSPGGDNEQFF.

The chain couples TRBV5-1 to TRBJ2-7, with D unclear. This CDR3 has 14 amino acids. V lost 0 bases and J 1 base, leaving 8 bases between the germline ends. The V gene's germline CDR1 is SGHRS and CDR2 YFSETQ. This CDR3 reads CASSLGAVSYEQYF. CDR3 bases: TGCGCCAGCAGCTTGGGGGCAGTATCCTACGAGCAGTACTTC.

This clone was recorded only once. V usage is TRBV2 and J usage is TRBJ1-6; D possibly corresponds to TRBD1 (5 bases). The germline CDR1 and CDR2 sequences are SNHLY and FYNNEI. Trimming left V 6 bases short and J 5 bases short, with 14 bases between. The CDR3 consists of 15 residues. DNA of the CDR3: TGTGCCAGCAGAGCACTGACAGCGAATAATTCACCCCTCCACTTT. It yields the protein CASRALTANNSPLHF.

J is TRBJ2-1 and V is TRBV5-4, with D perhaps matching TRBD2 (6 bases). Between the trimmed V and J ends, which lost 3 bases and 7 bases, there was a span of 11 bases. Germline-derived CDR1 and CDR2 are SGHNT and YYREEE (reference sequence). The CDR3 has 13 amino acids. CDR3 amino acids: CASSSGGSNEQFF. The CDR3 region has the DNA TGTGCCAGCAGCTCCGGGGGATCTAATGAGCAGTTCTTC. Variable domain in full (rest from reference TRBV5-4 and TRBJ2-1): ETGVTQSPTHLIKTRGQQVTLRCSSQSGHNTVSWYQQALGQGPQFIFQYYREEENGRGNFPPRFSGLQFPNYSSELNVNALELDDSALYLCASSSGGSNEQFFGPGTRLTVL.

V usage is TRBV4-1 and J usage is TRBJ2-1, with D hard to call. CDR3 size: 12 residues. V was cut by 4 bases and J by 8 bases, with 9 bases left in between. Germline CDR1 and CDR2: MGHRA and YSYEKL. CDR3 region: CASSPLGYEQFF. In DNA, the CDR3 is TGCGCCAGCAGCCCCCTTGGCTATGAGCAGTTCTTC.

V and J are TRBV5-1 and TRBJ2-1; 13 bases are a match to TRBD2. This CDR3 is 15 amino acids long. CDR1 is SGHRS and CDR2 is YFSETQ in the germline V gene. The J segment lost 7 bases and the V segment lost 4 bases, leaving 5 bases of the junction unmatched. CDR3 loop: CASSRTSGSLNEQFF. CDR3 sequence (DNA): TGCGCCAGCAGCCGGACTAGCGGGAGTCTGAATGAGCAGTTCTTC.